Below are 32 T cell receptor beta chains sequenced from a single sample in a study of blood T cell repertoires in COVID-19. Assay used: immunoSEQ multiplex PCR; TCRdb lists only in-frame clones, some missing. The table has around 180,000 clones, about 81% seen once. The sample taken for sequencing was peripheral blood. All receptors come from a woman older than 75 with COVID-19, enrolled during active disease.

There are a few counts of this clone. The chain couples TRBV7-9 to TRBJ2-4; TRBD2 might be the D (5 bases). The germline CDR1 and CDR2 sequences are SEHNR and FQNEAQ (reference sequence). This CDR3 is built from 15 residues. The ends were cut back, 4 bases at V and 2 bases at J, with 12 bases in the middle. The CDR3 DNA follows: TGTGCCAGCAGCTGGGTGTTGGACTCCAAAAACATTCAGTACTTC. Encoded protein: CASSWVLDSKNIQYF.

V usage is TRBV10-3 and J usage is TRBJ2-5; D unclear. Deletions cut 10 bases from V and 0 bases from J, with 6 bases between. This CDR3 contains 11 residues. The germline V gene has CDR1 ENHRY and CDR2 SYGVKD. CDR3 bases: TGTGCCACGAACAACCAAGAGACCCAGTACTTC. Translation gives CATNNQETQYF.

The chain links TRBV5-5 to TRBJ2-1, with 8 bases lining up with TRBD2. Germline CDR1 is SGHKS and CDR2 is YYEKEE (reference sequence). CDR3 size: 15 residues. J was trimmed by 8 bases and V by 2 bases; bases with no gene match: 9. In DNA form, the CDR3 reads TGTGCCAGCAGCTTTGGACTAGCTATCAAGGATGAGCAGTTCTTC. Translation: CASSFGLAIKDEQFF. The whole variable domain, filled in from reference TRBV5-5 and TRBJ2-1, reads DAGVTQSPTHLIKTRGQQVTLRCSPISGHKSVSWYQQVLGQGPQFIFQYYEKEERGRGNFPDRFSARQFPNYSSELNVNALLLGDSALYLCASSFGLAIKDEQFFGPGTRLTVL.

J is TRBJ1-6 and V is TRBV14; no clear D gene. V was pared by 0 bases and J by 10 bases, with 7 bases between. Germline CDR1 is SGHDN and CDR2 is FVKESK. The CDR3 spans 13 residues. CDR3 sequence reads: CASSQDRVSPLHF. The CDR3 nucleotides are TGTGCCAGCAGCCAAGATCGGGTCTCACCCCTCCACTTT.

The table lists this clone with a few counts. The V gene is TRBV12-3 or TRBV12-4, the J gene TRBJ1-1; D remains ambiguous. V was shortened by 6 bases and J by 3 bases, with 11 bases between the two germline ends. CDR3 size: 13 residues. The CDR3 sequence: CASRPYGDTEAFF. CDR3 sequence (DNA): TGTGCCAGCAGACCATACGGGGACACTGAAGCTTTCTTT.

Written as DNA, the CDR3 is TGTGCCAGTAGTATAGCCGCCGACAGGGCCGCCGAGCAGTACTTC. It specifies CASSIAADRAAEQYF. The chain employs TRBV19 and TRBJ2-7; the match to TRBD1 covers 7 bases. Germline V gene lookup returns CDR1 LNHDA and CDR2 SQIVND (reference sequence). The length of the CDR3 is 15 residues. The V gene end was trimmed by 1 base and the J gene end by 6 bases; junction bases not matched to a gene: 9. Using reference TRBV19 and TRBJ2-7 for the parts outside the CDR3, the full variable domain is DGGITQSPKYLFRKEGQNVTLSCEQNLNHDAMYWYRQDPGQGLRLIYYSQIVNDFQKGDIAEGYSVSREKKESFPLTVTSAQKNPTAFYLCASSIAADRAAEQYFGPGTRLTVT.

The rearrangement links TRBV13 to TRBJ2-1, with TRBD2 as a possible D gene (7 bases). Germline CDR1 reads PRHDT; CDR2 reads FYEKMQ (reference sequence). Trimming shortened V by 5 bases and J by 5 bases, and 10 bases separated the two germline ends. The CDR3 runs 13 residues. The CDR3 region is CASSPGGHNEQFF. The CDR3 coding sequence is TGTGCCAGCAGCCCCGGGGGGCACAATGAGCAGTTCTTC.

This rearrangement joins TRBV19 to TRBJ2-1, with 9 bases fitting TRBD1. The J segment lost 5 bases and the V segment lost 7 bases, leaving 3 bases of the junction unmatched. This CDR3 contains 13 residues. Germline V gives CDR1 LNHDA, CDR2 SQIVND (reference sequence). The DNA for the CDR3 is TGTGCCAGTACGGGACAGGGCAACAATGAGCAGTTCTTC. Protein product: CASTGQGNNEQFF.

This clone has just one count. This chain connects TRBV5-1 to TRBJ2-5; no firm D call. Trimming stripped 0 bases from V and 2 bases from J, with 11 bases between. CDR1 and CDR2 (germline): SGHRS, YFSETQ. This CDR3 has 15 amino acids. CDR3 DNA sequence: TGCGCCAGCAGCTTGGCCTTGCTGACTCAAGAGACCCAGTACTTC. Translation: CASSLALLTQETQYF.

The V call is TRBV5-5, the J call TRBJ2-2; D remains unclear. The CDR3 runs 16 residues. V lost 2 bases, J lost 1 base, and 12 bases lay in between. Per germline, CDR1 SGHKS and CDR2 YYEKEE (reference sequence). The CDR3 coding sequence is TGTGCCAGCAGCTTTCGGCGGTTCGGGAACACCGGGGAGCTGTTTTTT. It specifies CASSFRRFGNTGELFF.

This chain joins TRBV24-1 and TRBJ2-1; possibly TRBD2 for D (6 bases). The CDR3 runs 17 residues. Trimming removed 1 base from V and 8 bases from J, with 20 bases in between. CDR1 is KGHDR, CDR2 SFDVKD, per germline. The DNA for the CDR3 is TGTGCCACCAGTGATTTCTTCAACGGGAGACATGGGGATGAGCAGTTCTTC. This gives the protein CATSDFFNGRHGDEQFF.

The CDR3 here is CSVGNRGPSYEQYF. The CDR3 region has the DNA TGCAGCGTCGGTAACAGGGGGCCCTCCTACGAGCAGTACTTC. The chain links TRBV29-1 to TRBJ2-7; 9 positions agree with TRBD1. The CDR3 runs 14 residues. Trimming took 6 bases from V and 0 from J; bases not matched to a gene: 6. From germline, CDR1 is SQVTM and CDR2 ANQGSEA.

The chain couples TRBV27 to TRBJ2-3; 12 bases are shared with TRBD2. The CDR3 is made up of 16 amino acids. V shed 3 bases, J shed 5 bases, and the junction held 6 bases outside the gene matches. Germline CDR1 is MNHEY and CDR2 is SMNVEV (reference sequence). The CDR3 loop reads CASSFSSGRAGDTQYF. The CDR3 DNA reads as TGTGCCAGCAGTTTCTCTAGCGGGAGGGCCGGAGATACGCAGTATTTT.

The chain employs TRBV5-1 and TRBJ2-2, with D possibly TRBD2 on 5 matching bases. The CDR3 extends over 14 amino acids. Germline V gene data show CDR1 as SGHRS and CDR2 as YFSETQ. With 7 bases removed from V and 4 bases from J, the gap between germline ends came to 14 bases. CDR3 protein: CASARVGVTGELFF. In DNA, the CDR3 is TGCGCCAGCGCCCGGGTGGGAGTCACCGGGGAGCTGTTTTTT.

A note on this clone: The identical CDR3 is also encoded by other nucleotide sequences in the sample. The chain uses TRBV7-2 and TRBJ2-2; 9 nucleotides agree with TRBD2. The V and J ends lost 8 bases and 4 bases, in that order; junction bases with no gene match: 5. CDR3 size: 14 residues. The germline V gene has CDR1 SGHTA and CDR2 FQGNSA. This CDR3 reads CASGRGGPTGELFF. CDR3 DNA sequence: TGTGCCAGCGGGCGGGGGGGCCCCACCGGGGAGCTGTTTTTT.

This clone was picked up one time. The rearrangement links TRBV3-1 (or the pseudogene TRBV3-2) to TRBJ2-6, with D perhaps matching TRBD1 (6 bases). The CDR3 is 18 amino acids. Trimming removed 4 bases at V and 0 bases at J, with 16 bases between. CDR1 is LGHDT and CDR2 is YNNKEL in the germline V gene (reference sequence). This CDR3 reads CASSPPRTAHSGANVLTF. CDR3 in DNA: TGTGCCAGCAGCCCACCTCGGACAGCCCACTCTGGGGCCAACGTCCTGACTTTC.

The CDR3 spells CASRSPGQPQHF. The CDR3 region has the DNA TGTGCCAGCAGATCCCCCGGGCAGCCCCAGCATTTT. V usage is TRBV28 and J usage is TRBJ1-5; no clear D gene. The V and J ends lost 6 bases and 7 bases respectively, with 10 bases between them. Germline CDR1 MDHEN, CDR2 SYDVKM. The CDR3 extends over 12 amino acids.

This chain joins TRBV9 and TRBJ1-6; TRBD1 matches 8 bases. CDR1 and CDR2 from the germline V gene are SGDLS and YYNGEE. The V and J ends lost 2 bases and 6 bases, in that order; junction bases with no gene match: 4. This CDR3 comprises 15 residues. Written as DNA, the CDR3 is TGTGCCAGCAGCGTCGACAGGGGAGGTAATTCACCCCTCCACTTT. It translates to CASSVDRGGNSPLHF.

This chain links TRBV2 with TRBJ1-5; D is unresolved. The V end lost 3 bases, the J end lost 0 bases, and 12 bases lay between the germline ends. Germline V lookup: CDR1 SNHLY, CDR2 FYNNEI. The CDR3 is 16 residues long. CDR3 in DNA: TGTGCCAGCAGTGAGGGCAACGCTTATAGCAATCAGCCCCAGCATTTT. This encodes CASSEGNAYSNQPQHF.

The CDR3 DNA reads TGCGCCAGCAGCCAAGATTTCAGGACAGGGTTGAGTCAGCCCCAGCATTTT. Encoded protein: CASSQDFRTGLSQPQHF. V is TRBV4-1 and J is TRBJ1-5, with TRBD1 matching over 8 bases. This CDR3 has 17 residues. CDR1 and CDR2 from the germline V gene are MGHRA and YSYEKL. V gave up 0 bases and J gave up 6 bases; unmatched junction bases: 10.

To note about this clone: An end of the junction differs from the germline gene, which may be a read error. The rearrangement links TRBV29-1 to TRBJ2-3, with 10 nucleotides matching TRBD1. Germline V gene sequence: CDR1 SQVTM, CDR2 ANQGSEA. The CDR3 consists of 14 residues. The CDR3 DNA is TGCAGCGTAGAAGCAGACAGGGGGCTGGATACGCAGTATTTT. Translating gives CSVEADRGLDTQYF.

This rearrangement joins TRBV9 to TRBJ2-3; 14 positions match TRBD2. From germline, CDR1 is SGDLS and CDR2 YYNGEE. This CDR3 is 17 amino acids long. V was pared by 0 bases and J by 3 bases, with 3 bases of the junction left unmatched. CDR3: CASSVGTSGGITDTQYF. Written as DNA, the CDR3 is TGTGCCAGCAGCGTAGGGACTAGCGGGGGGATAACAGATACGCAGTATTTT.

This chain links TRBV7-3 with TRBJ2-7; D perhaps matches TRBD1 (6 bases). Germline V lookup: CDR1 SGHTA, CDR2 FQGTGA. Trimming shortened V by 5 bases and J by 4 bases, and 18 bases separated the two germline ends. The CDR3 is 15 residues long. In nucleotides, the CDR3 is TGTGCCAGCAGCCAAGGGGGTCAGGGGATTTACGAGCAGTACTTC. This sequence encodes CASSQGGQGIYEQYF.

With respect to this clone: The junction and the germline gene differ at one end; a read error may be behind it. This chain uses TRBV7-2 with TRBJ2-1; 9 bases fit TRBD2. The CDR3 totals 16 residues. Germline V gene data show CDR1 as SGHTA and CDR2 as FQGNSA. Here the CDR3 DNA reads TGTGCCAGCAGCTTATTGGGTCTAGCGGGGCCCAATCAGCAGTTCTTC. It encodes CASSLLGLAGPNQQFF.

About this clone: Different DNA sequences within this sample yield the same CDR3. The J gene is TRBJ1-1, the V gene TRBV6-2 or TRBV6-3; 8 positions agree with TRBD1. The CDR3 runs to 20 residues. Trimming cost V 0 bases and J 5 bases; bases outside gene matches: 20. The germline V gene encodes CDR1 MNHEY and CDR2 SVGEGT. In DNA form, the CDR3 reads TGTGCCAGCAGTTACTCTCCCCTCGACAGGGGTAGATTCCGAAGGACTGAAGCTTTCTTT. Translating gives CASSYSPLDRGRFRRTEAFF.

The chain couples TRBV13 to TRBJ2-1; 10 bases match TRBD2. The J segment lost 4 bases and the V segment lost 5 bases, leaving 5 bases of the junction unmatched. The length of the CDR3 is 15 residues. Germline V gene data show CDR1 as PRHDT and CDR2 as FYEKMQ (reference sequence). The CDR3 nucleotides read TGTGCCAGCAGCGAGGGACTAGCGAATTACAATGAGCAGTTCTTC. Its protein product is CASSEGLANYNEQFF.

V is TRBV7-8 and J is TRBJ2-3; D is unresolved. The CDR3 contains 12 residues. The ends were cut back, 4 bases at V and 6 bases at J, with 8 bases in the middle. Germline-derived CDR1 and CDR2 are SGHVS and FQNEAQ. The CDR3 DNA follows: TGTGCCAGCAGCTCTCAGGCCGATACGCAGTATTTT. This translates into CASSSQADTQYF.

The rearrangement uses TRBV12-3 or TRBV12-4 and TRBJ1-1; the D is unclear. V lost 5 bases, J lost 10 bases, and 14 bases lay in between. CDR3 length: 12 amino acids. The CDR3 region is CASSKVQAGAFF. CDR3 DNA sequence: TGTGCCAGCAGTAAGGTGCAAGCGGGAGCTTTCTTT.

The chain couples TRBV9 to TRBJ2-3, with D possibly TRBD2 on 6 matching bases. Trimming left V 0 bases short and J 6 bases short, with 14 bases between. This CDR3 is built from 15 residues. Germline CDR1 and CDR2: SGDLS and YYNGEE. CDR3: CASSVGLAVGDTQYF. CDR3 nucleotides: TGTGCCAGCAGCGTAGGGTTAGCGGTCGGGGATACGCAGTATTTT.

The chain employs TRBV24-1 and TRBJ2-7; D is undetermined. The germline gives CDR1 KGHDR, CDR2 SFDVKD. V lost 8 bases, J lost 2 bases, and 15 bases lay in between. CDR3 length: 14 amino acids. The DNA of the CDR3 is TGTGCCACCAAGTCAGAGACACCACCCTACGAGCAGTACTTC. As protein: CATKSETPPYEQYF.

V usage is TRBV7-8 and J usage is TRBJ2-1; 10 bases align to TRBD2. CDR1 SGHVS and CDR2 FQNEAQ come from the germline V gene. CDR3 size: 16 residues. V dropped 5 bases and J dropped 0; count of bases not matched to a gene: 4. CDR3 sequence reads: CASSLKRGGSYNEQFF. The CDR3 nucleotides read TGTGCCAGCAGCCTTAAGCGGGGGGGCTCCTACAATGAGCAGTTCTTC.

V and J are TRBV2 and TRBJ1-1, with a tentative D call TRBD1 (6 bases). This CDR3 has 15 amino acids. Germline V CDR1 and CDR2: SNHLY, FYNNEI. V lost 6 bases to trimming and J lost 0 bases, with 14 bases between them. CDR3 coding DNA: TGTGCCAGCAGGTTCAGGGGACCTATGAACACTGAAGCTTTCTTT. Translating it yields CASRFRGPMNTEAFF.